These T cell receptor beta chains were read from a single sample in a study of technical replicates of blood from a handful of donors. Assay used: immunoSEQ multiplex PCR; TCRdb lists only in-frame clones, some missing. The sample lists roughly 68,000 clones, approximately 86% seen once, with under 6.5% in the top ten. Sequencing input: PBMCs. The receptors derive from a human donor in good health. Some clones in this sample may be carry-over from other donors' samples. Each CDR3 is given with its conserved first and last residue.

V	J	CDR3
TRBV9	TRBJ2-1	CASSPRLASYNEQFF
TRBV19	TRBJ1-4	CASSIGQGVSEKLFF
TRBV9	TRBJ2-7	CASSPGTSVYYEQYF
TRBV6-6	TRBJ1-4	CATTGQGARVNEKLFF
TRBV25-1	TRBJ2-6	CASSGVASGANVLTF
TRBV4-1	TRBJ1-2	CASSQETQANYGYTF
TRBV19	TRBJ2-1	CASSILGSGSSYNEQFF
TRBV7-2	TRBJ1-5	CASSSYFPGGQPQHF
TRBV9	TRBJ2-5	CASSVVGSGEETQYF
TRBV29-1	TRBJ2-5	CSVADETQYF
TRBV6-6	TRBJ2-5	CASSYHRQETQYF